The 7 T cell receptor beta chains presented below share a single source sample, sequenced in a study of Ad26.COV2.S vaccination and SARS-CoV-2 variants. Treatment specified: around 19 received Ad26.COV2.S at low or high dose, single or two shots; 5 received placebo; per-sample allocation not given. All samples were drawn on day 63, counting from the first vaccine or placebo injection. Clones were sequenced by immunoSEQ multiplex PCR, and TCRdb holds only the in-frame ones, with some missing. The top ten hold approximately 5.9% of the sample, which has around 340,000 clones, less than 90% seen once. The specimen was peripheral blood, collected in a trial of Ad26.COV2.S vaccine versus placebo. The source of these receptors is a person aged 18-60 years who received the Ad26.COV2.S COVID-19 vaccine or a placebo.

The CDR3 sequence is CASRQWTEAFF. The CDR3 bases are TGTGCCAGCAGGCAGTGGACTGAAGCTTTCTTT. This chain uses TRBV7-9 with TRBJ1-1; the D is unclear. Trimming removed 6 bases at V and 5 bases at J, with 7 bases between. The germline V gene has CDR1 SEHNR and CDR2 FQNEAQ (reference sequence). The CDR3 is 11 amino acids.

The V call is TRBV6-5, the J call TRBJ1-4; D is possibly TRBD1 (6 bases). V was shortened by 4 bases and J by 0 bases, with 12 bases between the two germline ends. CDR1 is MNHEY and CDR2 is SVGAGI in the germline V gene. The CDR3 covers 16 residues. The CDR3 region is CASSSGVGATNEKLFF. The CDR3 region has the DNA TGTGCCAGCAGTTCAGGGGTTGGGGCAACTAATGAAAAACTGTTTTTT.

This clone was counted between two and nine times. The rearrangement links TRBV28 to TRBJ2-6, with unresolved D. V lost 2 bases and J lost 4, with 12 bases in between. The CDR3 loop spans 16 amino acids. Germline V gene data show CDR1 as MDHEN and CDR2 as SYDVKM. The CDR3 protein is CASSLRPLNGANVLTF. In nucleotides, the CDR3 is TGTGCCAGCAGTTTACGCCCCTTGAACGGGGCCAACGTCCTGACTTTC.

This chain links TRBV9 with TRBJ2-2, with D unresolved. This CDR3 spans 15 amino acids. V dropped 0 bases and J dropped 8 bases, with 14 bases sitting between them. CDR1 is SGDLS, CDR2 YYNGEE, per germline. The CDR3 sequence is CASSVASSRVGELFF. For the CDR3, the DNA is TGTGCCAGCAGCGTAGCCAGCAGTAGGGTAGGGGAGCTGTTTTTT.

The rearrangement links TRBV7-2 to TRBJ1-1; unclear D gene. This CDR3 is 13 amino acids long. Germline V gives CDR1 SGHTA, CDR2 FQGNSA. Trimming took off 2 bases at V and 2 bases at J, with 6 bases between the two ends. The CDR3 sequence is CASSLQANTEAFF. CDR3 coding DNA: TGTGCCAGCAGCTTACAGGCCAACACTGAAGCTTTCTTT.

This clone has only one observation. The chain is built from TRBV18 and TRBJ1-4, with D hard to call. There are 14 residues in the CDR3. Germline CDR1 is KGHSH and CDR2 is LQKENI. V was cut by 3 bases and J by 3 bases, with 8 bases left in between. CDR3 DNA: TGTGCCAGCTCACCGGAGGGTCCTAATGAAAAACTGTTTTTT. Its protein is CASSPEGPNEKLFF.

This chain uses TRBV6-5 with TRBJ1-1; no clear D. Per the germline V gene, CDR1 is MNHEY and CDR2 is SVGAGI. Trimming shortened V by 7 bases and J by 1 base, and 13 bases separated the two germline ends. The CDR3 covers 14 residues. CDR3 amino acids: CASKYRQRNTEAFF. CDR3 DNA: TGTGCCAGCAAATATAGGCAGAGGAACACTGAAGCTTTCTTT.